This TCR beta chain appears in the sequencing data of a study of T cell repertoires in cytomegalovirus infection. Study in general: CMV infection and matching HLA type were both indicated by public TCR beta signatures.

With 6 bases clipped from V and 6 bases from J, the junction kept 6 bases outside the gene matches. The CDR3 runs to 14 residues. Looked up from germline, CDR1 is LNHDA and CDR2 is SQIVND (reference sequence). TCRdb independently ran MiXCR on the reads; one entry per CDR3 protein. In the table there are 250,000 to 300,000 distinct CDR3 sequences, roughly 10% of which are singletons. The source is a human donor in good health (CMV status not recorded). Some clones in this sample may be carry-over from other donors' samples. The sample taken for sequencing was PBMCs. This chain connects TRBV19 to TRBJ2-2; 8 positions match TRBD1. DNA of the CDR3: TGTGCCAGTAGCAGGACAGGGTCGTCCGGGGAGCTGTTTTTT. It encodes CASSRTGSSGELFF.